Reported below is one T cell receptor beta chain. This record comes from a study of control samples from healthy donors and cancer patients. Repertoires were generated with immunoSEQ multiplex PCR, while TCRdb's copy carries only in-frame clones and drops some. Of around 71,000 clones listed, 90% were seen once; the top ten hold more than 1%. CDR1 and CDR2 (germline): SNHLY, FYNNEI. The CDR3 runs to 14 residues. The ends lost 8 bases at V and 2 bases at J; junction bases unmatched: 8. This TCR was sampled from a woman between 50 and 59 years old with colorectal cancer. Sequenced: PBMCs. The J gene is TRBJ2-5, the V gene TRBV2; 7 positions match TRBD2. This CDR3 reads CASGFLGGQETQYF. The CDR3 DNA reads as TGTGCCAGCGGATTTTTGGGGGGGCAAGAGACCCAGTACTTC.